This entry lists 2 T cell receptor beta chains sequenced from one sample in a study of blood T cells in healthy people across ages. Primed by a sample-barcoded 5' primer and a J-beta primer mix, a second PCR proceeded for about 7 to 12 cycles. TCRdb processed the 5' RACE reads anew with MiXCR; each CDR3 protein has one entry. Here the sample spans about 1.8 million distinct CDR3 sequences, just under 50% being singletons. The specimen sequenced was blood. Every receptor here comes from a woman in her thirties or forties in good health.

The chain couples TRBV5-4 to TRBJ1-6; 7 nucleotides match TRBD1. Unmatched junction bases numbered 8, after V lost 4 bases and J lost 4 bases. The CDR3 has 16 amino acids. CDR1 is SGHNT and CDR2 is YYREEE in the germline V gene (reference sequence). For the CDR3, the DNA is TGTGCCAGCAGCGGGGGACAGACCCATTATAATTCACCCCTCCACTTT. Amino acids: CASSGGQTHYNSPLHF.

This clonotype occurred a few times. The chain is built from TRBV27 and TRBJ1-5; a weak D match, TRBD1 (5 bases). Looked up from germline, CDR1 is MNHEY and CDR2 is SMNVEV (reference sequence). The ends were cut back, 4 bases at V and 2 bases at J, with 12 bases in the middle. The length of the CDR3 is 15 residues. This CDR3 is CASSSRTSRNQPQHF. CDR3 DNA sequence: TGTGCCAGCAGTTCCAGGACAAGTCGCAATCAGCCCCAGCATTTT.